Presented here are 7 T cell receptor beta chains from one specimen sequenced in a study of CD8+ T cells in alopecia areata. Reverse transcription of extracted RNA yielded cDNA, which provided the sequencing template. Clones were sequenced by immunoSEQ multiplex PCR, and TCRdb holds only the in-frame ones, with some missing. The sample shows 160,000 or so clones, around 64% of them seen only once. Sequencing was performed on CD8+ T cells sorted from blood, taken at week 0. The source is a human donor with alopecia areata.

This chain links TRBV7-9 with TRBJ2-1; 12 positions agree with TRBD2. The ends lost 5 bases at V and 7 bases at J; junction bases unmatched: 6. Germline CDR1 reads SEHNR; CDR2 reads FQNEAQ (reference sequence). CDR3 size: 15 residues. The CDR3 loop reads CASSDGLAGNNEQFF. CDR3 sequence (DNA): TGTGCCAGCAGCGATGGACTAGCGGGGAATAATGAGCAGTTCTTC. Complete variable domain (other parts from reference TRBV7-9 and TRBJ2-1): DTGVSQNPRHKITKRGQNVTFRCDPISEHNRLYWYRQTLGQGPEFLTYFQNEAQLEKSRLLSDRFSAERPKGSFSTLEIQRTEQGDSAMYLCASSDGLAGNNEQFFGPGTRLTVL.

This clone showed up just once. The chain employs TRBV7-9 and TRBJ2-7; unclear D gene. Germline values: CDR1 SEHNR, CDR2 FQNEAQ (reference sequence). Trimming took off 0 bases at V and 5 bases at J, with 5 bases between the two ends. This CDR3 spans 12 amino acids. In DNA form, the CDR3 reads TGTGCCAGCAGCTTAGCCCCCAACGAGCAGTACTTC. Translated: CASSLAPNEQYF.

The V call is TRBV7-8, the J call TRBJ2-4; D is tentatively TRBD1 or TRBD2 (5 bases each). Trimming shortened V by 2 bases and J by 7 bases, and 15 bases separated the two germline ends. The CDR3 has 15 residues. CDR1 is SGHVS, CDR2 FQNEAQ, per germline. The CDR3 spells CASSLPTGRVNIQYF. CDR3 in DNA: TGTGCCAGCAGCTTACCAACGGGACGGGTTAACATTCAGTACTTC.

The chain carries TRBV7-9 and TRBJ2-7; maybe TRBD1 (6 bases). The germline V gene encodes CDR1 SEHNR and CDR2 FQNEAQ (reference sequence). This CDR3 is built from 16 residues. V was cut by 5 bases and J by 2 bases, with 19 bases left in between. CDR3 nucleotides: TGTGCCAGCAGCACGGGAATCCGGGACAACCCCTACGAGCAGTACTTC. This encodes CASSTGIRDNPYEQYF.

The chain combines TRBV2 with TRBJ1-5; perhaps TRBD1 as D (6 bases). Trimming took 4 bases from V and 3 from J, leaving 10 bases between them. This CDR3 is built from 14 residues. From germline, CDR1 is SNHLY and CDR2 FYNNEI. As DNA, the CDR3 is TGTGCCAGCAGTGGACAGGAACCCAATCAGCCCCAGCATTTT. Encoded protein: CASSGQEPNQPQHF.

This clone has only a few counts. The chain has TRBV7-2 and TRBJ2-1; TRBD2 aligns across 11 bases. The germline gives CDR1 SGHTA, CDR2 FQGNSA. This CDR3 has 15 amino acids. V was pared by 6 bases and J by 3 bases, with 4 bases of the junction left unmatched. The CDR3 nucleotides read TGTGCCAGCAGAACGACTAGCGGGGACTACAATGAGCAGTTCTTC. Translating it yields CASRTTSGDYNEQFF.

V gene TRBV2 combines with J gene TRBJ1-6; D is undetermined. Germline loops: CDR1 SNHLY, CDR2 FYNNEI. This CDR3 has 14 residues. Trimming cost V 3 bases and J 7 bases, with 10 bases left between them. CDR3 loop: CASSDDLWNSPLHF. In DNA, the CDR3 is TGTGCCAGCAGTGACGACCTCTGGAATTCACCCCTCCACTTT.